This T cell receptor beta chain comes out of a study of regulatory T cells in long-lasting Graves disease. This clonotype was seen once. Its antigen is unidentified. The time point is: newly diagnosed GD, antithyroid drugs for less than 3 months. Isolated PBMC RNA provided the starting material for the TCR library. Germline assignment: CDR1 SGHRS and CDR2 YFSETQ. The V end was cut by 3 bases, the J end by 1 base, with 12 bases between. The CDR3 contains 15 residues. Study-level results: Persistent disease favored TRBV28, TRBJ1-2 and TRBJ2-5.

Libraries of TCR beta came from iRepertoire HTBI primers plus Arm-PCR of CDR3 regions. A single record per CDR3 protein comes from TCRdb applying MiXCR to the multiplex PCR reads. The data hold under 800,000 distinct CDR3 sequences, with approximately 15% observed a single time. This sample was also put to use in a study of T cells in Graves' hyperthyroidism and ophthalmopathy. This second report adds: Stable Graves' hyperthyroidism denoted no ophthalmopathy progression over 18 months. The TCR CDR3 first-round RT-PCR relied on the HTBI primer set. The blood repertoire included most of the expanded thyroid clonotypes above 0.001.

This clonotype originated in a woman in her twenties or thirties with Graves disease. Sequencing used peripheral blood mononuclear cells (PBMCs), obtained at new diagnosis, from a patient treated with antithyroid drugs. The chain is built from TRBV5-1 and TRBJ2-3; D possibly corresponds to TRBD2 (5 bases). CDR3 amino acids: CASSSLGAGTDTQYF. The CDR3 DNA sequence: TGCGCCAGCAGCTCCCTTGGAGCGGGCACAGATACGCAGTATTTT.